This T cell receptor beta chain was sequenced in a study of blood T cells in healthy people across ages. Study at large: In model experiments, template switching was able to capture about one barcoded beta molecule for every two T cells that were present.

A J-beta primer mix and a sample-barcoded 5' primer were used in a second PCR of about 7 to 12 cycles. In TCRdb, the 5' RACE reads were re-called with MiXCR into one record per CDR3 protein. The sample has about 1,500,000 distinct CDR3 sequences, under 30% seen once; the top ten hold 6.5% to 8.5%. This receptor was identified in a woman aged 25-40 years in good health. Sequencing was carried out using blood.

CDR3 in DNA: TGTGCCAGCAGCACCGGGACAGGGGGAAGAGCTTTCTTT. This gives the protein CASSTGTGGRAFF. The rearrangement links TRBV7-9 to TRBJ1-1; TRBD1 agrees at 11 bases. V trimming: 5 bases; J trimming: 10 bases; junction bases outside the gene matches: 6. CDR3 length equals 13 residues. Per germline, CDR1 SEHNR and CDR2 FQNEAQ (reference sequence).